This paragraph reports one T cell receptor beta chain. Its antigen remains unidentified. Per-base qualities were not stored, and no clone one base away is much larger. TCRbeta CDR3 regions were amplified from genomic DNA using the immunoSEQ Assay, a bias-controlled multiplex PCR. Turning to the authors' computational methods: Nucleated cell counts per sample were estimated from amplification of reference gene primers within the assay. Sequence reads were collapsed and filtered to measure the absolute abundance of every unique TCRbeta CDR3 rearrangement. Productive Simpson clonality was computed per sample as the square root of Simpson's diversity index over productive rearrangements. TCRdb took this table from immuneACCESS and kept in-frame rearrangements with V and J called. Such tables lack part of the clones; where checked against another copy, unresolved V genes explain under half of the gap, and the rest is unexplained. V and J calls and clone size are those listed in that table; D and trimming were worked out from the DNA. The table for this sample lists 68,000 or so clones; over 65% of them were counted only once. Of the sample, less than 25% falls within the top ten clones.

Collaborating institutions collected whole blood in K2EDTA tubes following their own protocols. Collaborator samples were shipped for TCRbeta analysis as frozen whole blood, isolated PBMCs, or DNA extracted from either sample type. The sample comes from a study of blood T cell repertoires in COVID-19 (dated by TCRdb to 2019 to 2021). About the study as a whole: Samples from collaborators originated in the United States, Italy and Spain and spanned both the acute and convalescent phases of COVID-19. The prospective study material was composed of cDNA or gDNA derived from T cells, B-cell-depleted T cells, or PBMCs. Samples were obtained from the ongoing ImmuneRACE study (first 160 participants) and from about 1,300 subjects provided by 6 global collaborators. Where available, HLA class I and class II types were taken from metadata supplied by the sample provider and were not determined by assay-based typing. The repertoires were released in a freely available public database meant as a resource for research on the immune response to SARS-CoV-2. Deeply sampled blood TCRbeta repertoires from subjects exposed to, actively infected with, or recovered from COVID-19 were included in the dataset. The sample metadata nearly always contained a de-identified subject ID, COVID-19 status, age in years and sex.

Broad study findings and their caveats: How much clinical and demographic metadata was included differed by source and by participant, and the metadata was provided uncurated.

This TCR was sampled from a human donor in a cohort sampled during active COVID-19. Sequenced: peripheral blood.

The CDR3 protein is CASSKRGTSEIQSGEQFF. The DNA sequence is as follows: TGTGCCAGCAGCAAACGGGGGACTAGCGAGATACAATCGGGTGAGCAGTTCTTC. The sequence joins TRBV21-1 to TRBJ2-1; the tabulated D call, TRBD2, remains unverified against the DNA. TRBV21-1 is marked as a pseudogene. Taken from cysteine to phenylalanine, the CDR3 has 18 residues. CDR3 DNA only is kept here, 54 bases in frame from base 1.